Here is one TCR beta chain with its context. This clone's antigen is unknown. It has no much larger one-base neighbor in the sample; base qualities were not kept. Stable Graves' hyperthyroidism was defined as no progression to ophthalmopathy during 18 months of follow-up. Hyperthyroidism patients were newly diagnosed, with disease duration under 2 months, and aged 18 to 65 years. Any patient with an uncontrolled infection, another autoimmune disease, pregnancy or lactation was excluded. Diagnoses relied on clinical symptoms, serum thyroxine and TRAb, thyroid ultrasound and orbital computed tomography. PBMCs were isolated from 7.5 to 10 ml of fresh peripheral blood by Ficoll-Paque density gradient centrifugation. Trizol reagent was used to extract total RNA, and RNA quality was then checked on an Agilent 2100 Bioanalyzer. The V and J ends are trimmed by 7 bases and 2 bases, leaving 21 bases between them. Looking up the germline V gene yields CDR1 MDHEN and CDR2 SYDVKM. From its cysteine to its phenylalanine, the CDR3 spans 18 amino acids. Just the 54-base CDR3 DNA is kept, in frame starting at base 1.

This sample was taken from a study of T cells in Graves' hyperthyroidism and ophthalmopathy (dated by TCRdb to between 2018 and 2021). About the study as a whole: Peripheral blood samples were taken at the time of initial diagnosis, prior to any treatment. To identify TCR V-J signatures that set the groups apart, the researchers used a discovery cohort of about a hundred patients, made up of 43 with Graves' ophthalmopathy and approximately 57 with stable Graves' hyperthyroidism. Prospective prediction of ophthalmopathy was tested in an independent validation cohort of 18 to 20 hyperthyroidism patients and 15 to 17 patients who later progressed to ophthalmopathy. For training and testing, the 100 or so patients in the discovery cohort were randomly divided in a 7:3 ratio. In more than 5 Graves' hyperthyroidism patients, the study also compared T-cell repertoires from thyroid tissue with T-cell repertoires from blood. After sampling, hyperthyroidism patients received methimazole starting at 30 mg daily, and ophthalmopathy patients received high-dose intravenous methylprednisolone. The paper reports TCR Vbeta CDR3 sequencing of roughly 140 peripheral blood samples: approximately 43 ophthalmopathy, under 80 hyperthyroidism and about 17 progressor patients.

TCR beta CDR3 regions were amplified from RNA transcripts. For the first round of RT-PCR on the TCR CDR3, the HTBI primer set was used together with the Qiagen OneStep RT-PCR kit. Libraries were constructed in a second round of multiplex PCR, after which size selection and purification were performed. Paired-end sequencing of the libraries was performed with 100 bp reads on an Illumina HiSeq2000. The paper's processing steps were these. SOAPnuke was used to process the raw data, throwing out any read that contained adapters or uncalled bases, had a mean Phred below 15, or lacked an exact constant-primer or identifier match. COPE v1.2.5 was used to merge high-quality paired reads, and clonotypes were defined as unique nucleotide sequences. MiTCR v1.1 was used to align clonotypes to the IMGT TRBV, TRBD and TRBJ reference segments. Analysis was restricted to V-J combinations with a frequency above 0.0001, which covered 99% to 99.2% of repertoires. A TCS score was defined as the ratio of F50 (clonal expansion) to E x V (chaos), with BLOSUM62-based TCRdist applied between CDR3 peptides within each V-J. Welch's t-statistics and random forest reduced 514 V-J features to some 14, which were used in a naive Bayes classifier (R e1071). TCRdb applied fastp at Q25 and MiXCR to the public reads, then kept only in-frame beta chains. Rows matching on CDR3 protein sequence are summarized as one entry with the most common DNA and genes. These V and J calls derive from TCRdb rather than the authors' analysis. The sample table lists about 710,000 distinct CDR3 sequences, about a sixth of them with a count of one. The top ten clonotypes cover 8.4% of the sample.

Overall study outcomes, separate from this receptor: A 13 V-J signature model separated ophthalmopathy from stable hyperthyroidism, with roughly 88% sensitivity and roughly 84% specificity in cross-validation and 80%/75% in testing. Most expanded thyroid clonotypes (frequency above 0.001) were also found in blood, which suggests that blood repertoires may mirror thyroid immune responses. During validation, the model predicted progression to ophthalmopathy a median of about 5.9 months ahead of onset, with 60% to 71% sensitivity and less than 85% specificity. Sample size was not statistically predetermined, and blinding of investigators to group allocation was not performed.

The receptor comes from a man aged 18 to 29 with Graves' hyperthyroidism. This sequence uses TRBV28 and TRBJ1-6; possibly the D gene is TRBD1, per 5 matching bases. The source material was blood. The DNA sequence reads TGTGCCAGCAATCTTATGCCAGGGTACAACCCCTATAATTCACCCCTCCACTTT. This translates into CASNLMPGYNPYNSPLHF.